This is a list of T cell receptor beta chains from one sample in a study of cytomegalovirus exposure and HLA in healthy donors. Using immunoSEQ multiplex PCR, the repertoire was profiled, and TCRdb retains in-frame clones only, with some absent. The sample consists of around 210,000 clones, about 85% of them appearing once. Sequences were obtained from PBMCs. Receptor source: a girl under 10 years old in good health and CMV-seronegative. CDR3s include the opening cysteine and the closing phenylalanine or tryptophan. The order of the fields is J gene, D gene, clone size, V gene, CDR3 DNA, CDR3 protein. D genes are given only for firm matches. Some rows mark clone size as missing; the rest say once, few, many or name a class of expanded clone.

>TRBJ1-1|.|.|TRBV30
TGTGCCTGGAGTGTGGAGCCCAACATGAACACTGAAGCTTTCTTT
CAWSVEPNMNTEAFF
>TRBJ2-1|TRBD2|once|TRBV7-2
TGTGCCAGCAGCTTATATGGGACTAGCCCCTACAATGAGCAGTTCTTC
CASSLYGTSPYNEQFF
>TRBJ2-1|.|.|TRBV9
TGTGCCAGCAGCGTAGGGTCGGGGTACAATGAGCAGTTCTTC
CASSVGSGYNEQFF
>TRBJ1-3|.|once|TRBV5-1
TGCGCCAGCAGCTTGGGACAGTCCAGCTCTGGAAACACCATATATTTT
CASSLGQSSSGNTIYF
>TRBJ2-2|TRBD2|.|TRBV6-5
TGTGCCAGCTCTCCGGCGGGAGGGGTAGGGGAGCTGTTTTTT
CASSPAGGVGELFF
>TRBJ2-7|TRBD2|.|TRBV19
TGTGCCAGTAGTATTAGGATACTAGCGGGGGATTCCCCCTCCTACGAGCAGTACTTC
CASSIRILAGDSPSYEQYF
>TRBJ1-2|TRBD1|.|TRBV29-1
TGCAGCGTTGAAACAGGGGAATTCTATGGCTACACCTTC
CSVETGEFYGYTF
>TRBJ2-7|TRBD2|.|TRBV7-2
TGTGCCAGCACCCGGGAGGCTAGCGGGAGGGCCTACGAGCAGTACTTC
CASTREASGRAYEQYF
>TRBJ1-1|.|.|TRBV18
TGTGCCAGCTCACCGCAGGGGTTCAGCACTGAAGCTTTCTTT
CASSPQGFSTEAFF
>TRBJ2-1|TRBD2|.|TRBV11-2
TGTGCCAGCAGCCCGTTAGCGGGAGCCGATGAGCAGTTCTTC
CASSPLAGADEQFF
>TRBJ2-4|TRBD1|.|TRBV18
TGTGCCAGCTCACCACGCCAGTTTAGGGACAGGAAAAAAAACATTCAGTACTTC
CASSPRQFRDRKKNIQYF
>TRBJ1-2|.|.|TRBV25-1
TGTGCCAGCAGTGAACACCCTACAGGGTCTGGCTACACCTTC
CASSEHPTGSGYTF
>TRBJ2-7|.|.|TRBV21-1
TGTGCCAGCAGCAAAACCGGGACTAGCGGGCCCTACGAGCAGTACTTC
CASSKTGTSGPYEQYF
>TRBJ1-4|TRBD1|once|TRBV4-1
TGCGCCAGCAGCCCGGAGACAGGGGAACTGAATGAAAAACTGTTTTTT
CASSPETGELNEKLFF
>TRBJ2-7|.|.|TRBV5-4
TGTGCCAGCAGCTTGGGAGGAGCTACCTACGAGCAGTACTTC
CASSLGGATYEQYF
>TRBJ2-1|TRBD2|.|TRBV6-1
TGTGCCAGCAGTGAATCGGGAGGGTCTTCCTACAATGAGCAGTTCTTC
CASSESGGSSYNEQFF
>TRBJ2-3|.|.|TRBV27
TGTGCCAGCAGTTTAAGACCCGGTGGGCTAAACGGTCGGGATACGCAGTATTTT
CASSLRPGGLNGRDTQYF
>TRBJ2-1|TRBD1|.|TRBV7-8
TGTGCCAGCAGCCCGGACAGGGGCACCTACAATGAGCAGTTCTTC
CASSPDRGTYNEQFF
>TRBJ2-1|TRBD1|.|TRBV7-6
TGTGCCAGCAGCTCCAGGGGGAACAATGAGCAGTTCTTC
CASSSRGNNEQFF
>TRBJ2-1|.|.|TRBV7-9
TGTGCCAGCAACTCCGGGACTCCCAGTGTCTACAATGAGCAGTTCTTC
CASNSGTPSVYNEQFF
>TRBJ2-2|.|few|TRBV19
TGTGCCAGTAAGGGCAGGGGAACCGGGGAGCTGTTTTTT
CASKGRGTGELFF
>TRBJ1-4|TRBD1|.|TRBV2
TGTGCCAGCGAGACAGGGCAAGAAAAACTGTTTTTT
CASETGQEKLFF
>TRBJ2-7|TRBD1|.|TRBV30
TGTGCCTGGAGTGTGGACAGGGGTTACGAGCAGTACTTC
CAWSVDRGYEQYF
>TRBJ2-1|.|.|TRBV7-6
TGTGCCAGCAGCTTCTGGGAGAGCTCCTACAATGAGCAGTTCTTC
CASSFWESSYNEQFF
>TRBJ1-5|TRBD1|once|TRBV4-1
TGCGCCAGCAGCCAAGATCTTCGCCAGGGGGGCAATCAGCCCCAGCATTTT
CASSQDLRQGGNQPQHF
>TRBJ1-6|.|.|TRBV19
TGTGCCAGTACCCACAGGGTAAAGGATTCACCCCTCCACTTT
CASTHRVKDSPLHF
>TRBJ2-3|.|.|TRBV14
TGTGCCAGCAGCCTGAGGGGAGGCCGCAGAAATACGCAGTATTTT
CASSLRGGRRNTQYF
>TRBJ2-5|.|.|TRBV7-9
TGTGCCAGCAGCTTAGATTTTAGCGAGACCCAGTACTTC
CASSLDFSETQYF
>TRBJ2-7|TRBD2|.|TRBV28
TGTGCCAGCATGCTTTGGCGGGGGGGGAGGGAGCAGTACTTC
CASMLWRGGREQYF
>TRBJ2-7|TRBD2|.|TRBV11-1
TGTGCCAGCAGCCCCGCGGGGGGCCTTGGGGAGCAGTACTTC
CASSPAGGLGEQYF
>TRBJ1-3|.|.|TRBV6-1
TGTGCCAGCAGTGAATGGGGGCTAGGAAACACCATATATTTT
CASSEWGLGNTIYF
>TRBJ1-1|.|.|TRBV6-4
TGTGCCAGCAGTGACACAGGGATGGGTTTTACTGAAGCTTTCTTT
CASSDTGMGFTEAFF
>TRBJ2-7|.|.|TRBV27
TGTGCCAGCAGTACCGGAGGGTCCTACGAGCAGTACTTC
CASSTGGSYEQYF
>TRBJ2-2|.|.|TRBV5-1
TGCGCCAGCAGCCTCAGGTGGTCTTCGAACACCGGGGAGCTGTTTTTT
CASSLRWSSNTGELFF
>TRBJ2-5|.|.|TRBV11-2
TGTGCCAGCAGCTTAGGGGAGACTAGGAGGCAAGAGACCCAGTACTTC
CASSLGETRRQETQYF
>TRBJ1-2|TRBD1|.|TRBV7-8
TGTGCCAGCAGCCCTCCGCGCTCACGGGACAGACAAAACTATGGCTACACCTTC
CASSPPRSRDRQNYGYTF
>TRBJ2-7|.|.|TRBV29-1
TGCAGCGTTCTCGGGAGGGGGCCCGCGGACGAGCAGTACTTC
CSVLGRGPADEQYF
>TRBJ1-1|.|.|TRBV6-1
TGTGCCAGCAGTGAAAATAACAGAATGAACACTGAAGCTTTCTTT
CASSENNRMNTEAFF
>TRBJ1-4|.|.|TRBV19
TGTGCCAGTAGTCTCAGGAATAATGAAAAACTGTTTTTT
CASSLRNNEKLFF
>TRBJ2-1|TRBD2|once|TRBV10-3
TGTGCCATCAGTGAGTCCCCGGGACTAGCGGGAGGGCTCCTCAATGAGCAGTTCTTC
CAISESPGLAGGLLNEQFF
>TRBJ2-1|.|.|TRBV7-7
TGTGCCAGCAGCCGCGACCGGGGCAATGAGCAGTTCTTC
CASSRDRGNEQFF
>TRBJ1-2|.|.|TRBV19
TGTGCCAGTACCCCTCCGGGTACAGGAATGACCTATGGCTACACCTTC
CASTPPGTGMTYGYTF
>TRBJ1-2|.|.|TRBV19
TGTGCCAGTAACCCCGGGAACAGGGTATATGGCTACACCTTC
CASNPGNRVYGYTF
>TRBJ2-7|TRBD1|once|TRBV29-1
TGCAGCGTCGGACAGGGAGTGGACGAGCAGTACTTC
CSVGQGVDEQYF
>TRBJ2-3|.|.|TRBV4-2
TGTGCCAGCAGCCAAGATTGGGGAGATGGGCAGTATTTT
CASSQDWGDGQYF
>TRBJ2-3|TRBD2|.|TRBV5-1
TGCGCCAGCAGCTTTCAGCAGCTAGCGGGAGATACGCAGTATTTT
CASSFQQLAGDTQYF
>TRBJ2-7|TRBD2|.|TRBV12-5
TGTGCTAGTGGTTTGGGACTAGCGGGGAGGTTCTACGAGCAGTACTTC
CASGLGLAGRFYEQYF
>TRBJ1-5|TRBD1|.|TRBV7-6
TGTGCCAGCAGCCCCTCCGGGACAGGGTTCCAGCCCCAGCATTTT
CASSPSGTGFQPQHF
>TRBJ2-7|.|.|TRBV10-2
TGCGCCAGCAGTGACTCCCTTAGCACCAGGGGAAAAGGCTACGAGCAGTACTTC
CASSDSLSTRGKGYEQYF
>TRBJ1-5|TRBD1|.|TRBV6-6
TGTGCCAGCAGTATGGGACAGGGCGCCGGGAATCAGCCCCAGCATTTT
CASSMGQGAGNQPQHF
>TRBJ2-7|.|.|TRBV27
TGTGCCAGCAGTTCACCTAGGACAGCTACCTACGAGCAGTACTTC
CASSSPRTATYEQYF
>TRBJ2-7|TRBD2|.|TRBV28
TGTGCCAGCAGGGGAGCTAGCGGGACCCGCGAGCAGTACTTC
CASRGASGTREQYF
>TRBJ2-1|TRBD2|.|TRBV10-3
TGTGCCATCAGGCGGGAGACCTACAATGAGCAGTTCTTC
CAIRRETYNEQFF
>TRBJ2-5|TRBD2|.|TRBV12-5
TGTGCTAGTGGTTTGGTGTCTAGCGGGAGCTACTTC
CASGLVSSGSYF
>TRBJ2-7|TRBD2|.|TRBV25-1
TGTGCCAGCAGTGAAAGACTAGCGGCCGAGCAGTACTTC
CASSERLAAEQYF